The 17 T cell receptor beta chains presented below share a single source sample, sequenced in a study of response to subunit inactivated influenza vaccine. MiXCR, run by TCRdb on the RT-PCR reads, gives a single entry per CDR3 protein. This table has 650,000 or so distinct CDR3 sequences, 11% to 15% appearing once. Sequenced material: PBMCs from blood, taken approximately 15 days before vaccination. The receptors stem from a middle-aged man who received an inactivated influenza vaccine.

This clonotype was observed a few times. The chain carries TRBV4-1 and TRBJ2-1; maybe TRBD2 (6 bases). The CDR3 totals 14 residues. Germline-derived CDR1 and CDR2 are MGHRA and YSYEKL. V lost 2 bases to trimming and J lost 4 bases, with 9 bases between them. The CDR3 loop reads CASSQKLAYNEQFF. CDR3 nucleotide sequence: TGCGCCAGCAGCCAAAAACTAGCTTACAATGAGCAGTTCTTC.

The chain combines TRBV7-8 with TRBJ2-5, with 7 bases matching TRBD1. The CDR3 runs 15 residues. Germline V gives CDR1 SGHVS, CDR2 FQNEAQ. The J segment lost 4 bases and the V segment lost 3 bases, leaving 8 bases of the junction unmatched. CDR3 loop: CASSFLSNRGETQYF. For the CDR3, the DNA is TGTGCCAGCAGCTTCCTATCAAACAGGGGAGAGACCCAGTACTTC.

This clonotype was observed a few times. The chain has TRBV28 and TRBJ2-7; 8 bases line up with TRBD2. This CDR3 contains 13 residues. Germline CDR1 is MDHEN and CDR2 is SYDVKM. The trim removed 7 bases at V and 6 bases at J, leaving 8 bases unmatched. The CDR3 loop reads CASTHSGGAEQYF. CDR3 DNA sequence: TGTGCCAGCACTCACTCGGGGGGGGCCGAGCAGTACTTC.

On this clonotype itself: The junction differs from germline at one of its ends, possibly a read error. This chain joins TRBV10-3 and TRBJ1-2; D not certain. Germline values: CDR1 ENHRY, CDR2 SYGVKD. The CDR3 spans 15 residues. The CDR3, as DNA: TGTGCCATCAGTAAGAGTGACGGAGCTTCGCGTGGCCACACCTTC. Translating it yields CAISKSDGASRGHTF.

V gene TRBV7-2 combines with J gene TRBJ2-7; TRBD1 might be the D (6 bases). The CDR3 is 15 amino acids. V lost 5 bases to trimming and J lost 3 bases, with 17 bases between them. The germline gives CDR1 SGHTA, CDR2 FQGNSA. The CDR3 region is CASSVRGHPVYEQYF. The CDR3 DNA reads as TGTGCCAGCAGCGTCAGGGGCCATCCCGTCTACGAGCAGTACTTC. The variable domain in full, with the rest retrieved from reference TRBV7-2 and TRBJ2-7, is GAGVSQSPSNKVTEKGKDVELRCDPISGHTALYWYRQSLGQGLEFLIYFQGNSAPDKSGLPSDRFSAERTGGSVSTLTIQRTQQEDSAVYLCASSVRGHPVYEQYFGPGTRLTVT.

The chain combines TRBV3-1 with TRBJ1-5, with D uncertain. The germline V gene has CDR1 LGHDT and CDR2 YNNKEL (reference sequence). The CDR3 runs to 12 residues. V was clipped by 0 bases and J by 11 bases, with 8 bases between them. The CDR3 sequence is CASSQDRITQHF. For the CDR3, the DNA is TGTGCCAGCAGCCAAGACAGGATCACCCAGCATTTT.

The rearrangement links TRBV12-3 or TRBV12-4 to TRBJ2-7; 8 bases are a match to TRBD1. The V segment lost 6 bases and the J segment 5 bases; nucleotides outside the gene matches: 9. CDR3 length equals 14 residues. In DNA form, the CDR3 reads TGTGCCAGCAGCAGGACAGGGATGAGGAACGAGCAGTACTTC. As protein: CASSRTGMRNEQYF.

This clonotype was found many times. The rearrangement uses TRBV28 and TRBJ1-4; D is possibly TRBD1 (5 bases). Germline CDR1 is MDHEN and CDR2 is SYDVKM. Trimming removed 5 bases at V and 7 bases at J, with 14 bases between. The CDR3 loop spans 14 amino acids. CDR3 residues: CASSAGGLGEKLFF. CDR3 DNA: TGTGCCAGCAGTGCGGGGGGACTTGGTGAAAAACTGTTTTTT.

The CDR3 coding sequence is TGCAGTGCTGCCGGGACCCGCTACGAGCAGTACTTC. Translation: CSAAGTRYEQYF. The rearrangement uses TRBV20-1 and TRBJ2-7, with D perhaps matching TRBD1 or TRBD2 (5 bases each). Trimming removed 5 bases from V and 3 bases from J, with 11 bases in between. The CDR3 totals 12 residues. Germline V gene lookup returns CDR1 DFQATT and CDR2 SNEGSKA (reference sequence).

This clonotype was detected a few times. The DNA of the CDR3 is TGTGCCAGCAGCGTAGAGGGTTCGTGGAACATTCAGTACTTC. Translated, it gives CASSVEGSWNIQYF. V usage is TRBV9 and J usage is TRBJ2-4; D gene uncertain. The germline V and J ends were trimmed by 0 bases and 7 bases, with 11 bases remaining between them. Germline V lookup: CDR1 SGDLS, CDR2 YYNGEE. CDR3 length: 14 residues.

In this sample, this clonotype turned up a few times. V is TRBV12-3 or TRBV12-4 and J is TRBJ2-3; D uncertain. The CDR3 has 13 residues. V lost 8 bases, J lost 2 bases, and 11 bases lay in between. The CDR3 sequence is CASRKGYTDTQYF. CDR3 DNA sequence: TGTGCCAGCCGGAAGGGATACACAGATACGCAGTATTTT.

This chain uses TRBV7-2 with TRBJ2-3; 7 bases align to TRBD2. This CDR3 contains 14 residues. Looked up from germline, CDR1 is SGHTA and CDR2 is FQGNSA. Losses at the gene ends were 5 bases for V and 3 bases for J; bases not matched to a gene: 5. CDR3 sequence (DNA): TGTGCCAGCAGCCAGGGACTAAGGACAGATACGCAGTATTTT. Translating it yields CASSQGLRTDTQYF.

The table lists this clonotype with a few counts. The chain has TRBV5-1 and TRBJ1-2; 7 bases agree with TRBD1. After removal of 4 bases from V and 7 bases from J, the junction contained 10 bases not matched to a gene. In germline, CDR1 is SGHRS, CDR2 YFSETQ. The CDR3 loop spans 14 amino acids. CDR3 protein: CASSMTGNFFGYTF. Here the CDR3 DNA reads TGCGCCAGCAGCATGACAGGGAACTTTTTTGGCTACACCTTC.

The CDR3 nucleotides read TGTGCCAGCAGCTTGGGGGAGCAGCCCCAGCATTTT. Encoded protein: CASSLGEQPQHF. The chain employs TRBV5-5 and TRBJ1-5; D is unclear. Trimming shortened V by 0 bases and J by 7 bases, and 5 bases separated the two germline ends. There are 12 residues in the CDR3. The germline V gene encodes CDR1 SGHKS and CDR2 YYEKEE (reference sequence).

Concerning this clonotype: Being one base from a much bigger clone, this may be a read error. The chain's CDR3 is CASSQDGKETQYF. As DNA, the CDR3 is TGTGCCAGCAGCCAGGACGGAAAAGAGACCCAGTACTTC. The V call is TRBV3-1, the J call TRBJ2-5; D gene unclear. The V end lost 3 bases, the J end lost 3 bases, and 8 bases lay between the germline ends. The CDR3 spans 13 residues. The germline CDR1 and CDR2 sequences are LGHDT and YNNKEL (reference sequence).

This clonotype was seen a handful of times. The chain employs TRBV7-9 and TRBJ2-1; 11 nucleotides align to TRBD1. The CDR3 has 17 residues. V was clipped by 5 bases and J by 7 bases; unmatched bases: 13. CDR1 SEHNR and CDR2 FQNEAQ come from the germline V gene (reference sequence). CDR3 region: CASSTSVGTGGTNEQFF. CDR3 nucleotides: TGTGCCAGCAGCACCTCGGTAGGGACAGGGGGTACGAATGAGCAGTTCTTC.

The gene calls are TRBV5-1 and TRBJ2-4; 7 bases match TRBD1. CDR1 is SGHRS and CDR2 is YFSETQ in the germline V gene. J was trimmed by 10 bases and V by 0 bases; bases with no gene match: 7. The CDR3 is 14 residues long. The CDR3 loop reads CASSLGGTDGIQYF. The CDR3 DNA follows: TGCGCCAGCAGCTTGGGGGGGACAGATGGAATTCAGTACTTC. The variable domain in full, with the rest retrieved from reference TRBV5-1 and TRBJ2-4, is KAGVTQTPRYLIKTRGQQVTLSCSPISGHRSVSWYQQTPGQGLQFLFEYFSETQRNKGNFPGRFSGRQFSNSRSEMNVSTLELGDSALYLCASSLGGTDGIQYFGAGTRLSVL.